Sequencing of this TCR beta chain was carried out in a study of T cell responses to AZD1222 COVID-19 vaccine. General study points: Females outnumbered males among donors, who were mostly white British; clonal diversity was possibly underestimated.

From germline, CDR1 is SGHTA and CDR2 FQGNSA. V lost 5 bases to trimming and J lost 5 bases, with 22 bases between them. The CDR3 covers 17 residues. Here immunoSEQ multiplex PCR was the method, and the copy in TCRdb shows in-frame clones only, minus some. The table shows some 150,000 clones, with roughly 90% occurring only once. Notes on this clone: Its antigen remains unknown.

This rearrangement joins TRBV7-2 to TRBJ1-3; D perhaps matches TRBD1 (5 bases). The sequence was collected from an adult in good health. Here the sequenced sample was peripheral blood, taken on day 0 of AZD1222 vaccination. In DNA, the CDR3 is TGTGCCAGCAGCCTATCCCTCGGACACGGCGCGCGAAACACCATATATTTT. This gives the protein CASSLSLGHGARNTIYF.